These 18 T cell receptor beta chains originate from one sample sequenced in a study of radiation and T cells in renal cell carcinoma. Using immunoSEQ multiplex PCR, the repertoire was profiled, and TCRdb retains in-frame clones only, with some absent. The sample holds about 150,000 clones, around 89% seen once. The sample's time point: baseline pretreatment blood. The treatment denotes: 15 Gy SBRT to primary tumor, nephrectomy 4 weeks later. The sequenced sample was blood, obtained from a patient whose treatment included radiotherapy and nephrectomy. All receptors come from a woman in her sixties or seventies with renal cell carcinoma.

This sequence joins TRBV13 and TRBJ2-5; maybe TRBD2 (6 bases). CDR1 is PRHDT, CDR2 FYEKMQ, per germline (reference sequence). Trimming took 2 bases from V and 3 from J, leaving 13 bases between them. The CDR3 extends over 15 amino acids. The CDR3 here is CASSLKLAAEETQYF. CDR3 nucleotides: TGTGCCAGCAGCTTAAAACTAGCCGCCGAAGAGACCCAGTACTTC.

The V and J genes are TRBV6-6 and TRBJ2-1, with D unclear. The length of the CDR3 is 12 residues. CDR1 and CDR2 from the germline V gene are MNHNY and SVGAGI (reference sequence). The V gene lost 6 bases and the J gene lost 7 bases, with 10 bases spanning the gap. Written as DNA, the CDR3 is TGTGCCAGCAGCAAAGATAGGAATGAGCAGTTCTTC. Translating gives CASSKDRNEQFF.

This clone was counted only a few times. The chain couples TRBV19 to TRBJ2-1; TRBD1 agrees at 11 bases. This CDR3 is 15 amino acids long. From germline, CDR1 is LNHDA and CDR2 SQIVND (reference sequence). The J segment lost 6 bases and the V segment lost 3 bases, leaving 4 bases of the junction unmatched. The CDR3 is CASSMWTGGGNEQFF. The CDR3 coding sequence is TGTGCCAGTAGTATGTGGACAGGGGGCGGCAATGAGCAGTTCTTC.

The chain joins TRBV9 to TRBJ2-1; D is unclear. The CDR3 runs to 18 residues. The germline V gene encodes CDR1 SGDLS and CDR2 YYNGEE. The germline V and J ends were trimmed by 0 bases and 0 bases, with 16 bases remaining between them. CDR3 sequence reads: CASSVGTALRSSYNEQFF. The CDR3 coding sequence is TGTGCCAGCAGCGTAGGGACCGCCCTTAGGAGCTCCTACAATGAGCAGTTCTTC.

CDR3: CASSLGFWVGQGNSPLHF. DNA for the CDR3: TGCGCCAGCAGCTTGGGTTTTTGGGTCGGACAGGGTAATTCACCCCTCCACTTT. This chain uses TRBV5-1 with TRBJ1-6; 8 bases are a match to TRBD1. The CDR3 is made up of 18 amino acids. Germline CDR1 SGHRS, CDR2 YFSETQ. J was trimmed by 6 bases and V by 0 bases; bases with no gene match: 11.

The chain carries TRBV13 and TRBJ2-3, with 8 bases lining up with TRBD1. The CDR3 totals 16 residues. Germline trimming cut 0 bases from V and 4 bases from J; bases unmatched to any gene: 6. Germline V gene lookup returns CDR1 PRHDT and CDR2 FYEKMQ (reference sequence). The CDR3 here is CASSLGGGQGADTQYF. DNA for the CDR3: TGTGCCAGCAGCTTAGGAGGTGGACAGGGAGCAGATACGCAGTATTTT.

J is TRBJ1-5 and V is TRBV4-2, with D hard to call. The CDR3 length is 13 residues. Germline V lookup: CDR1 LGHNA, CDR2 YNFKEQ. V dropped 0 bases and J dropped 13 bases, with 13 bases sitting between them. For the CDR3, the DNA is TGTGCCAGCAGCCAAGATAAGGGAGGGTTTCAGCATTTT. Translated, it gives CASSQDKGGFQHF.

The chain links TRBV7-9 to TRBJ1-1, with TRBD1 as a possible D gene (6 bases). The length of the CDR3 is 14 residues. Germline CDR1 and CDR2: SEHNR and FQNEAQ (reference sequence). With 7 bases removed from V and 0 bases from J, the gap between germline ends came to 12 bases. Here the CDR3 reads CASTPDSMNTEAFF. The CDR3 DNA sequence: TGTGCCAGCACCCCGGACAGCATGAACACTGAAGCTTTCTTT. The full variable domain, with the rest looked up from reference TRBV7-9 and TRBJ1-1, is DTGVSQNPRHKITKRGQNVTFRCDPISEHNRLYWYRQTLGQGPEFLTYFQNEAQLEKSRLLSDRFSAERPKGSFSTLEIQRTEQGDSAMYLCASTPDSMNTEAFFGQGTRLTVV.

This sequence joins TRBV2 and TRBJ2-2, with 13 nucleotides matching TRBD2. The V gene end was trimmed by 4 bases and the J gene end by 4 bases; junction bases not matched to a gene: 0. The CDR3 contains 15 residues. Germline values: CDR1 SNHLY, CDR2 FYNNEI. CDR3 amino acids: CASSGLAGGTGELFF. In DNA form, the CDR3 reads TGTGCCAGCAGTGGACTAGCGGGGGGCACCGGGGAGCTGTTTTTT. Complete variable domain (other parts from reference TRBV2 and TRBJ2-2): EPEVTQTPSHQVTQMGQEVILRCVPISNHLYFYWYRQILGQKVEFLVSFYNNEISEKSEIFDDQFSVERPDGSNFTLKIRSTKLEDSAMYFCASSGLAGGTGELFFGEGSRLTVL.

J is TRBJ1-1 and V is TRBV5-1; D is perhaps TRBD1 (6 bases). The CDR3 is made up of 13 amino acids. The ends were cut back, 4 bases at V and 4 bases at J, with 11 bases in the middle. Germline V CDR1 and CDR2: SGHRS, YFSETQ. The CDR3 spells CASSVQGVTEAFF. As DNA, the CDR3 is TGCGCCAGCAGCGTACAGGGTGTCACTGAAGCTTTCTTT.

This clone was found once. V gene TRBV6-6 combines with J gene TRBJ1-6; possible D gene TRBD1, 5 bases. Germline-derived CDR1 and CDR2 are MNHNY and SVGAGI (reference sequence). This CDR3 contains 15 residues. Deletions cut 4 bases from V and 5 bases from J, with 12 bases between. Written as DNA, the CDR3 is TGTGCCAGCAGTTCGTCGACAGTCAATAATTCACCCCTCCACTTT. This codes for CASSSSTVNNSPLHF.

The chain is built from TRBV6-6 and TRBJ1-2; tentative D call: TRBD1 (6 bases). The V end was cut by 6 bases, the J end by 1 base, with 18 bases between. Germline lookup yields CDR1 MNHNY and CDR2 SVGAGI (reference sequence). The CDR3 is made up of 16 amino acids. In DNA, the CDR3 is TGTGCCAGCAGGGATCCTGACAGGTCGGGTAACTATGGCTACACCTTC. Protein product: CASRDPDRSGNYGYTF.

The CDR3 coding sequence is TGTGCCAGCAGCTTTACTAGCGGGGGGGCACCAGATACGCAGTATTTT. It translates to CASSFTSGGAPDTQYF. This chain joins TRBV5-4 and TRBJ2-3, with 13 bases fitting TRBD2. The CDR3 contains 16 residues. Germline CDR1 is SGHNT and CDR2 is YYREEE (reference sequence). Losses at the gene ends were 2 bases for V and 4 bases for J; bases not matched to a gene: 4.

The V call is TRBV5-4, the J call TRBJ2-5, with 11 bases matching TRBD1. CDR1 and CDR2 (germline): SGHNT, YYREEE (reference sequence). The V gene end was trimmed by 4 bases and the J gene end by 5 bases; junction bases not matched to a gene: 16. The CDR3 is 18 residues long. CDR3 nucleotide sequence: TGTGCCAGCAGCGATATGAGAGGGGGACAGGGGGAGAGGGAGACCCAGTACTTC. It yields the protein CASSDMRGGQGERETQYF.

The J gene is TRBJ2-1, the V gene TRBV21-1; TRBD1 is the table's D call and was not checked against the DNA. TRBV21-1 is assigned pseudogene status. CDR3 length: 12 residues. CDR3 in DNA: TGTGCCAGCAGCAAGACAGGGTGGGTGCAGTTCTTC. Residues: CASSKTGWVQFF.

CDR3 sequence reads: CASSLATGISGNTIYF. The CDR3 DNA sequence: TGTGCCAGCAGCTTGGCAACAGGGATCTCTGGAAACACCATATATTTT. The chain has TRBV5-6 and TRBJ1-3; possible D gene TRBD1, 6 bases. The CDR3 sequence is 16 residues long. Trimming took 0 bases from V and 0 from J, leaving 10 bases between them. Germline V gives CDR1 SGHDT, CDR2 YYEEEE.

The CDR3 spells CASRLSVGRETQYF. In DNA form, the CDR3 reads TGTGCCAGCAGGCTCTCTGTAGGTCGGGAGACCCAGTACTTC. This chain uses TRBV7-9 with TRBJ2-5, with D hard to call. The germline V gene encodes CDR1 SEHNR and CDR2 FQNEAQ (reference sequence). The CDR3 is 14 amino acids. Trimming took off 6 bases at V and 5 bases at J, with 16 bases between the two ends. Drawing the rest from reference TRBV7-9 and TRBJ2-5, the complete variable domain is DTGVSQNPRHKITKRGQNVTFRCDPISEHNRLYWYRQTLGQGPEFLTYFQNEAQLEKSRLLSDRFSAERPKGSFSTLEIQRTEQGDSAMYLCASRLSVGRETQYFGPGTRLLVL.

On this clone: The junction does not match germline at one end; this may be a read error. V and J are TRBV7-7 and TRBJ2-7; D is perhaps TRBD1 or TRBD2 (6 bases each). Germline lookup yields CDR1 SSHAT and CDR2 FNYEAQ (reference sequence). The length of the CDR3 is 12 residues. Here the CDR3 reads CASSSGGGEQYF. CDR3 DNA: TGTGCTAGCAGCTCCGGAGGGGGCGAGCAGTACTTC.